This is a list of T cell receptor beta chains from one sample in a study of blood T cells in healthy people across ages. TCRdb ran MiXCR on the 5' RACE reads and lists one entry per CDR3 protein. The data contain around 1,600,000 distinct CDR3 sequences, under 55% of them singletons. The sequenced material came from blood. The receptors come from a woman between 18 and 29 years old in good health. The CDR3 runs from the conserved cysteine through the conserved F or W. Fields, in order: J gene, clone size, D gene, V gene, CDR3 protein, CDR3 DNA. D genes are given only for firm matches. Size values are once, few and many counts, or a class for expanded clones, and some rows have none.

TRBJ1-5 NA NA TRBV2 CASSPRRRVYSNQPQHF TGTGCCAGCAGTCCGCGGCGGAGGGTTTATAGCAATCAGCCCCAGCATTTT
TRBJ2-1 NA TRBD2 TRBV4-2 CASSRELAGDNNEQFF TGTGCCAGCAGCCGAGAACTAGCGGGAGACAACAATGAGCAGTTCTTC
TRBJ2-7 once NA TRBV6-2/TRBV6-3 CASCYGGGSSSYEQYF TGTGCCAGCTGTTACGGAGGAGGCAGCAGCTCCTACGAGCAGTACTTC
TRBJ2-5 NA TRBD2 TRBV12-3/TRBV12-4 CASSSGTSGGRAQYF TGTGCCAGCAGTTCCGGGACTAGCGGGGGTAGGGCCCAGTACTTC
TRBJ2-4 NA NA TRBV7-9 CASSPDGVKAKNIQYF TGTGCCAGCAGCCCCGACGGGGTGAAAGCCAAAAACATTCAGTACTTC
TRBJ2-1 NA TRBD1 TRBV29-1 CSVGTGAYEQFF TGCAGCGTTGGGACAGGGGCCTACGAGCAGTTCTTC
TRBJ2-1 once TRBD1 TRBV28 CPSRGDRGMCEQFF TGTCCCAGCAGGGGGGACAGGGGCATGTGTGAGCAGTTCTTC
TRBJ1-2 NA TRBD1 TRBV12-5 CASGSGQGAPGGYTF TGTGCTAGTGGTTCGGGACAGGGGGCGCCTGGCGGCTACACCTTC
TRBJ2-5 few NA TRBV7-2 CASSDTWGETQYF TGTGCCAGCTCTGACACCTGGGGAGAGACCCAGTACTTC
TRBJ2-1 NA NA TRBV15 CATSRDASRGFGQFF TGTGCCACCAGCAGAGATGCTAGTAGGGGTTTCGGGCAGTTCTTC
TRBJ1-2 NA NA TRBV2 CASSEVRQGTYGYTF TGTGCCAGCAGTGAAGTTAGGCAGGGGACCTATGGCTACACCTTC
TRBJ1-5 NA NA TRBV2 CASSESSLNQPQHF TGTGCCAGCAGTGAATCGTCCCTCAATCAGCCCCAGCATTTT
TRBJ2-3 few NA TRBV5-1 CASSLTRGERQYF TGCGCCAGCAGCTTGACCAGGGGAGAGAGGCAGTATTTT
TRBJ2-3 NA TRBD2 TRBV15 CATRDIGLAGGERLSTDTQYF TGTGCCACCAGAGACATCGGACTAGCGGGGGGCGAACGACTAAGCACAGATACGCAGTATTTT
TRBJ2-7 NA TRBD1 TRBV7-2 CASSLGTGAHYEQYF TGTGCCAGCAGCTTAGGGACAGGGGCACACTACGAGCAGTACTTC
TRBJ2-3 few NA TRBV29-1 CSVEESGLGTDTQYF TGCAGCGTTGAAGAATCCGGGTTGGGCACAGATACGCAGTATTTT
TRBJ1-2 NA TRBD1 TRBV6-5 CASSYEAGGEGYTF TGTGCCAGCAGTTACGAGGCAGGGGGCGAAGGCTACACCTTC
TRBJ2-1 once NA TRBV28 CASSGLFNNEQFF TGTGCCAGCAGCGGACTATTCAACAATGAGCAGTTCTTC
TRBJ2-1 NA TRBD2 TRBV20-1 CSALVPSGGEQFF TGCAGTGCCCTGGTGCCAAGCGGGGGTGAGCAGTTCTTC
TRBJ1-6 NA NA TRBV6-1 CASSEAGHSPLHF TGTGCCAGCAGTGAAGCGGGGCATTCACCCCTCCACTTT